The 20 T cell receptor beta chains below come from one sample, sequenced in a study of graft-versus-host responses after intestinal transplantation (TCRdb year 2021). What this sample's time point label stands for: cells obtained before transplantation from donor or recipient. Their antigens remain unidentified. Library preparation used the immunoSEQ multiplex PCR assay. Sourced from immuneACCESS, this table was stored by TCRdb with only in-frame sequences that have V and J called. A share of the clones is absent; for the studies checked, an unresolved V gene accounts for under half, and the remainder has no known explanation. The sample records fewer than 150,000 clones, around nine tenths of which are singletons. The ten largest clones take up over 0.15% of the sample. The sample here was unstimulated CD4+ T cells sorted from spleen or lymph node cells, taken before intestinal transplant. The source of these receptors is a human donor who received an intestinal transplant.

This chain uses TRBV2 with TRBJ2-1; 15 positions agree with TRBD2. CDR1 is SNHLY and CDR2 is FYNNEI in the germline V gene. V lost 7 bases to trimming and J lost 4 bases; unmatched junction nucleotides: 5. CDR3 length: 16 residues. The CDR3, as DNA: TGTGCCAGCACCCTGGGACTAGCGGGGGGTTACAATGAGCAGTTCTTC. It codes for CASTLGLAGGYNEQFF.

This clone has only a few counts. The genes are TRBV5-1 and TRBJ1-3; TRBD1 matches at 7 bases. The CDR3 length is 15 residues. After removal of 0 bases from V and 4 bases from J, the junction contained 4 bases not matched to a gene. Looked up from germline, CDR1 is SGHRS and CDR2 is YFSETQ. The CDR3 bases are TGCGCCAGCAGCTTGGGGGACAGTGACGGAAACACCATATATTTT. Protein sequence: CASSLGDSDGNTIYF.

The V gene is TRBV29-1, the J gene TRBJ1-5; possible D gene TRBD1, 6 bases. The CDR3 is 13 residues long. V was shortened by 4 bases and J by 2 bases, with 9 bases between the two germline ends. Germline assignment: CDR1 SQVTM and CDR2 ANQGSEA. CDR3 bases: TGCAGCGTTGGGGGGGGCGGCAATCAGCCCCAGCATTTT. Its translation: CSVGGGGNQPQHF.

This chain uses TRBV6-1 with TRBJ1-4, with D perhaps TRBD1 (5 bases). Germline V CDR1 and CDR2: MNHNS, SASEGT. Trimming took 2 bases from V and 6 from J, leaving 13 bases between them. The CDR3 totals 15 residues. The DNA of the CDR3 is TGTGCCAGCAGTGAAAGTCGGGGGACGGATGAAAAACTGTTTTTT. Amino acid sequence: CASSESRGTDEKLFF.

This chain joins TRBV9 and TRBJ1-5, with 7 bases fitting TRBD1. Germline V gives CDR1 SGDLS, CDR2 YYNGEE. J lost 5 bases, V lost 4 bases, and 6 bases had no gene match. The CDR3 has 14 residues. DNA for the CDR3: TGTGCCAGCAGCCAAGGGGGCCAGGATCAGCCCCAGCATTTT. This gives the protein CASSQGGQDQPQHF.

The J gene is TRBJ2-2, the V gene TRBV5-4; the match to TRBD2 covers 9 bases. Trimming removed 4 bases from V and 3 bases from J; junction bases left unmatched: 19. CDR3 length: 20 residues. The V gene's germline CDR1 is SGHNT and CDR2 YYREEE (reference sequence). For the CDR3, the DNA is TGTGCCAGCAGCCGCCAACAGTCGGCTAGCGGGGTTATCCACACCGGGGAGCTGTTTTTT. This sequence encodes CASSRQQSASGVIHTGELFF.

J is TRBJ2-2 and V is TRBV9, with D possibly TRBD2 on 6 matching bases. V dropped 0 bases and J dropped 5 bases, with 11 bases sitting between them. The CDR3 is 15 amino acids. Germline V gene sequence: CDR1 SGDLS, CDR2 YYNGEE. For the CDR3, the DNA is TGTGCCAGCAGCGTAGATGGGGGGTTTACCGGGGAGCTGTTTTTT. It codes for CASSVDGGFTGELFF.

The chain is built from TRBV6-5 and TRBJ2-5; unclear D gene. The CDR3 is made up of 12 amino acids. Deletions cut 7 bases from V and 7 bases from J, with 13 bases between. Per the germline V gene, CDR1 is MNHEY and CDR2 is SVGAGI. The CDR3 nucleotides read TGTGCCAGCATGTTAGCCCTGGGGACCCAGTACTTC. Its protein product is CASMLALGTQYF.

The chain recombines TRBV19 with TRBJ2-7, with 7 bases matching TRBD1. CDR1 is LNHDA and CDR2 is SQIVND in the germline V gene (reference sequence). The V and J ends lost 5 bases and 5 bases, in that order; junction bases with no gene match: 9. CDR3 size: 14 residues. CDR3: CASSVRQGPHEQYF. CDR3 bases: TGTGCCAGTAGTGTCAGACAGGGACCACACGAGCAGTACTTC. The entire variable domain, with the rest obtained from reference TRBV19 and TRBJ2-7, is as follows: DGGITQSPKYLFRKEGQNVTLSCEQNLNHDAMYWYRQDPGQGLRLIYYSQIVNDFQKGDIAEGYSVSREKKESFPLTVTSAQKNPTAFYLCASSVRQGPHEQYFGPGTRLTVT.

V and J are TRBV6-1 and TRBJ2-1; TRBD1 aligns across 9 bases. Germline trimming cut 6 bases from V and 5 bases from J; bases unmatched to any gene: 5. The CDR3 length is 14 residues. Per germline, CDR1 MNHNS and CDR2 SASEGT. As DNA, the CDR3 is TGTGCCAGCAGGACAGGGGGGACGAACAATGAGCAGTTCTTC. Encoded protein: CASRTGGTNNEQFF.

This chain connects TRBV5-1 to TRBJ1-2; 8 nucleotides align to TRBD1. CDR1 and CDR2 (germline): SGHRS, YFSETQ. J lost 6 bases, V lost 1 base, and 11 bases had no gene match. The CDR3 is made up of 16 amino acids. CDR3 sequence: CASSLRAAAGGNGYTF. In DNA form, the CDR3 reads TGCGCCAGCAGCTTGCGGGCGGCGGCAGGGGGCAATGGCTACACCTTC.

J is TRBJ1-6 and V is TRBV5-6; D unclear. The germline V gene encodes CDR1 SGHDT and CDR2 YYEEEE. The CDR3 contains 16 residues. Trimming shortened V by 2 bases and J by 5 bases, and 14 bases separated the two germline ends. The CDR3 here is CASSFGTVNHNSPLHF. CDR3 sequence (DNA): TGTGCCAGCAGCTTTGGAACCGTTAACCATAATTCACCCCTCCACTTT.

This chain links TRBV5-1 with TRBJ2-3; 8 bases match TRBD2. Losses at the gene ends were 5 bases for V and 2 bases for J; bases not matched to a gene: 13. Germline V gene data show CDR1 as SGHRS and CDR2 as YFSETQ. The CDR3 extends over 17 amino acids. In DNA, the CDR3 is TGCGCCAGCAGTCCCGGGGTTCGGGGGGGTGCCACAGATACGCAGTATTTT. Its translation is CASSPGVRGGATDTQYF.

The J gene is TRBJ1-2, the V gene TRBV10-3, with unresolved D. The CDR3 is 11 amino acids. Deletions cut 6 bases from V and 4 bases from J, with 6 bases between. Per germline, CDR1 ENHRY and CDR2 SYGVKD. The CDR3 DNA sequence: TGTGCCATCAGGGGCGGCTATGGCTACACCTTC. Its translation is CAIRGGYGYTF.

This sequence joins TRBV5-1 and TRBJ2-7, with TRBD2 identical over 10 bases. CDR3 length: 13 amino acids. CDR1 and CDR2 from the germline V gene are SGHRS and YFSETQ. Trimming cost V 8 bases and J 2 bases; bases outside gene matches: 4. The CDR3 spells CASGSGGTYEQYF. In DNA, the CDR3 is TGCGCCAGTGGTAGCGGGGGGACCTACGAGCAGTACTTC.

The rearrangement uses TRBV4-1 and TRBJ2-5; 8 bases fit TRBD2. The ends lost 2 bases at V and 4 bases at J; junction bases unmatched: 9. The CDR3 spans 16 residues. Looked up from germline, CDR1 is MGHRA and CDR2 is YSYEKL. CDR3 DNA: TGCGCCAGCAGCCAATGGTTTAGCGGGGTTGGAGAGACCCAGTACTTC. Its protein is CASSQWFSGVGETQYF.

This chain joins TRBV7-2 and TRBJ1-5; D not certain. V was cut by 2 bases and J by 0 bases, with 8 bases left in between. The CDR3 is made up of 15 amino acids. The germline gives CDR1 SGHTA, CDR2 FQGNSA. CDR3 nucleotide sequence: TGTGCCAGCAGCTTATATGGGAATAGCAATCAGCCCCAGCATTTT. It specifies CASSLYGNSNQPQHF.

This clone was seen once. The genes are TRBV7-6 and TRBJ1-4; the match to TRBD1 covers 7 bases. This CDR3 spans 16 amino acids. Germline CDR1 and CDR2: SGHVS and FNYEAQ. Trimming cost V 4 bases and J 10 bases; bases outside gene matches: 15. For the CDR3, the DNA is TGTGCCAGCAGCTCAGGGGGGACCAGGCCAGACCGAAAACTGTTTTTT. Translating gives CASSSGGTRPDRKLFF. Based on the CDR3 plus reference TRBV7-6 and TRBJ1-4, the full variable domain is GAGVSQSPRYKVTKRGQDVALRCDPISGHVSLYWYRQALGQGPEFLTYFNYEAQQDKSGLPNDRFSAERPEGSISTLTIQRTEQRDSAMYRCASSSGGTRPDRKLFFGSGTQLSVL.

In this sample, this clone turned up once. This sequence joins TRBV7-9 and TRBJ1-2, with D unclear. The CDR3 extends over 13 amino acids. From germline, CDR1 is SEHNR and CDR2 FQNEAQ (reference sequence). V was cut by 5 bases and J by 8 bases, with 15 bases left in between. The CDR3 nucleotides are TGTGCCAGCAGCCCCGTGTCGGTGGGAGGCTACACCTTC. As protein: CASSPVSVGGYTF.

The CDR3 nucleotides are TGTGCCAGCAGCGTAAGACAGGGATGGAAGCAGTACTTC. Amino acid sequence: CASSVRQGWKQYF. The chain links TRBV5-6 to TRBJ2-7; 7 bases are shared with TRBD1. The germline V gene has CDR1 SGHDT and CDR2 YYEEEE. The V gene end was trimmed by 4 bases and the J gene end by 8 bases; junction bases not matched to a gene: 9. The CDR3 runs to 13 residues.